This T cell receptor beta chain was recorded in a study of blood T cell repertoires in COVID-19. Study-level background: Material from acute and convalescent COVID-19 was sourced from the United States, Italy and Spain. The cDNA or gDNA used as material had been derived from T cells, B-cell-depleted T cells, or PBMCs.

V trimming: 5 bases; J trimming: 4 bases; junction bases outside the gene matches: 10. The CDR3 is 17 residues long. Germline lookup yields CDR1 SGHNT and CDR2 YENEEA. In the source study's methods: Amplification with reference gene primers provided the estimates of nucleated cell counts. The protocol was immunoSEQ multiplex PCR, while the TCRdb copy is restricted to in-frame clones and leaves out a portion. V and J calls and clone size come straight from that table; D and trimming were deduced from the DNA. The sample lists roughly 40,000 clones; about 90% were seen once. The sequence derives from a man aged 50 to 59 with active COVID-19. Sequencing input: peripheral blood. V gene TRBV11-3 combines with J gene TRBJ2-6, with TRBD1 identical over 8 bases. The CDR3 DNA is TGTGCCAGCAGCCCAGGACAGGGCCCGAGGGGGGCCAACGTCCTGACTTTC. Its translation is CASSPGQGPRGANVLTF.